These 7 T cell receptor beta chains came from one sample sequenced in a study of T-cell memory formation after mild COVID-19. TCRdb independently ran MiXCR on the 5' RACE reads; one entry per CDR3 protein. The sample has under 700,000 distinct CDR3 sequences, around 21% seen once. Specimen: PBMCs or a T cell subset sorted from them (not recorded which). The receptors originated from an adult woman who had mild COVID-19 (a few samples of this study predate the infection). Cell type and time point are not known.

The V gene is TRBV12-3 or TRBV12-4, the J gene TRBJ1-1, with D possibly matching TRBD1 (5 bases). This CDR3 has 15 amino acids. The V end was cut by 5 bases, the J end by 4 bases, with 17 bases between. This CDR3 reads CASSQSIGAPTEAFF. The DNA for the CDR3 is TGTGCCAGCAGTCAATCAATAGGGGCGCCCACTGAAGCTTTCTTT.

This clonotype came up a few times. V gene TRBV6-5 combines with J gene TRBJ1-4, with D hard to call. The germline CDR1 and CDR2 sequences are MNHEY and SVGAGI. V shed 6 bases and J shed 5 bases, with 19 bases lying between them. The CDR3 is made up of 16 amino acids. The CDR3 DNA follows: TGTGCCAGCAGCTCGGCCGCGTGGGGTTCGAATGAAAAACTGTTTTTT. Translated: CASSSAAWGSNEKLFF.

This clonotype was seen a few times. A read error may account for a junction end that differs from germline. V usage is TRBV7-3 and J usage is TRBJ2-2; D unresolved. Germline CDR1 is SGHTA and CDR2 is FQGTGA. This CDR3 has 13 residues. CDR3 bases: TGTGCCAGCAGCCCCACGAACCCCGGGGAGCTGTTTTTT. Its protein product is CASSPTNPGELFF.

This clonotype was picked up a small number of times. The V gene is TRBV4-1, the J gene TRBJ2-6; D is unresolved. CDR3 length equals 13 residues. Germline CDR1 is MGHRA and CDR2 is YSYEKL. Deletions cut 4 bases from V and 2 bases from J, with 3 bases between. This chain's CDR3 is CASSPPGANVLTF. DNA of the CDR3: TGCGCCAGCAGCCCCCCTGGGGCCAACGTCCTGACTTTC.

This clonotype has a count of ten or more. V gene TRBV12-3 or TRBV12-4 combines with J gene TRBJ2-1, with a weak D call TRBD2 (6 bases). This CDR3 is 15 amino acids long. Trimming removed 5 bases from V and 2 bases from J, with 13 bases in between. CDR3 region: CASSVGLPPYNEQFF. Written as DNA, the CDR3 is TGTGCCAGCAGTGTCGGACTACCCCCCTACAATGAGCAGTTCTTC.

The chain is built from TRBV4-1 and TRBJ2-1, with 10 bases aligning to TRBD2. This CDR3 comprises 17 residues. Per the germline V gene, CDR1 is MGHRA and CDR2 is YSYEKL. The V gene end was trimmed by 4 bases and the J gene end by 1 base; junction bases not matched to a gene: 7. CDR3 residues: CASSPSPSGGSYNEQFF. CDR3 sequence (DNA): TGCGCCAGCAGCCCAAGCCCTAGCGGGGGATCCTACAATGAGCAGTTCTTC.

The rearrangement joins TRBV27 to TRBJ1-4, with 8 bases lining up with TRBD1. This CDR3 region has 13 residues. The V gene end was trimmed by 11 bases and the J gene end by 10 bases; junction bases not matched to a gene: 12. Germline-derived CDR1 and CDR2 are MNHEY and SMNVEV (reference sequence). The CDR3 nucleotides are TGTGCCTGTGGGGGACAGGCGTTTGGAAAACTGTTTTTT. The encoded protein is CACGGQAFGKLFF.